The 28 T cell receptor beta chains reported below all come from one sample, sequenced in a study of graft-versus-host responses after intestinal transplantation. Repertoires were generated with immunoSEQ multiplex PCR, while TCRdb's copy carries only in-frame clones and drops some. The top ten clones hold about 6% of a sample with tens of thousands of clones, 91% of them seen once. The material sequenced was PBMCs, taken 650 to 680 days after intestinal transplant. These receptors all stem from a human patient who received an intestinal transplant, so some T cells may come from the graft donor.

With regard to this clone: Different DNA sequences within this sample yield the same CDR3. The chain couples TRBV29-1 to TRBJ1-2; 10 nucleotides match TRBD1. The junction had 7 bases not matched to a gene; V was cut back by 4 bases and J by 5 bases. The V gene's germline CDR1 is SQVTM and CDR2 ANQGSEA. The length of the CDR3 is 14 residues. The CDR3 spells CSVVGDRGEYGYTF. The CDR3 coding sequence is TGCAGCGTTGTAGGGGACAGGGGAGAATATGGCTACACCTTC.

In DNA form, the CDR3 reads TGTGCCAGCAGCCCTGTAAGGACAGGGCCCGAGCAGTACTTC. Amino acids: CASSPVRTGPEQYF. The J gene is TRBJ2-7, the V gene TRBV9, with TRBD1 identical over 8 bases. V dropped 4 bases and J dropped 6; count of bases not matched to a gene: 9. This CDR3 has 14 residues. Germline lookup yields CDR1 SGDLS and CDR2 YYNGEE.

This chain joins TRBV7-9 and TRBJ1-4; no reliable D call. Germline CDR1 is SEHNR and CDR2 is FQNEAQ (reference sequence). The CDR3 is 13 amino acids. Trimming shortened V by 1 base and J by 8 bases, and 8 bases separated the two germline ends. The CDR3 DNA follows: TGTGCCAGCAGCTTAGGACTTTCGGAAAAACTGTTTTTT. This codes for CASSLGLSEKLFF.

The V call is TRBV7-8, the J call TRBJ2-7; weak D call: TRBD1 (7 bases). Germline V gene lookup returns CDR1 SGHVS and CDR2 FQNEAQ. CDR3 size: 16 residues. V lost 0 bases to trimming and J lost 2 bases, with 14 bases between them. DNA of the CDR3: TGTGCCAGCAGCTTAGCCAGGGGGGTAGGACCCTACGAGCAGTACTTC. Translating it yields CASSLARGVGPYEQYF.

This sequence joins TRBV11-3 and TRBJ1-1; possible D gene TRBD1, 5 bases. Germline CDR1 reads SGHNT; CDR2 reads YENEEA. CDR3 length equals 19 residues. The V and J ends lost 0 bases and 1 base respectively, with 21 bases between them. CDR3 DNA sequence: TGTGCCAGCAGCTTAGATTGGAGGATTTCAGGGAGATGGAACACTGAAGCTTTCTTT. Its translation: CASSLDWRISGRWNTEAFF.

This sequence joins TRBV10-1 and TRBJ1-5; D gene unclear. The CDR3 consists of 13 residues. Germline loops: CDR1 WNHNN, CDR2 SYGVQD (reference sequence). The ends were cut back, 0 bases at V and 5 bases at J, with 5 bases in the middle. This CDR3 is CASSESGYQPQHF. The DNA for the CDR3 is TGCGCCAGCAGTGAGTCAGGATATCAGCCCCAGCATTTT.

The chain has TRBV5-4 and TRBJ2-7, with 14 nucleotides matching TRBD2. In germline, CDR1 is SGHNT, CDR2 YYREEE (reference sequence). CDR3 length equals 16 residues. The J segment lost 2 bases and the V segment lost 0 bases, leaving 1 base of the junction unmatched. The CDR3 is CASSLAGLAGAYEQYF. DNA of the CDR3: TGTGCCAGCAGCTTGGCGGGACTAGCGGGGGCCTACGAGCAGTACTTC.

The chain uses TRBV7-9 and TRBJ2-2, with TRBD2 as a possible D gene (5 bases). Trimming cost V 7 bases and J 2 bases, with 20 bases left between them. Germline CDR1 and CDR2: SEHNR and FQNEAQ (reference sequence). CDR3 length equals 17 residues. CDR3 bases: TGTGCCAGCATCTCGAATTCCCGGGAACCAAACACCGGGGAGCTGTTTTTT. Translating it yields CASISNSREPNTGELFF.

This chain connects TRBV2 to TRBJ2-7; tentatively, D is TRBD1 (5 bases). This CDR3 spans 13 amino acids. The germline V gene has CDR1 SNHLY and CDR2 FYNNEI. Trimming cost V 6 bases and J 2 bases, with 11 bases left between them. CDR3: CASSWTSTYEQYF. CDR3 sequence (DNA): TGTGCCAGCAGCTGGACAAGTACCTACGAGCAGTACTTC.

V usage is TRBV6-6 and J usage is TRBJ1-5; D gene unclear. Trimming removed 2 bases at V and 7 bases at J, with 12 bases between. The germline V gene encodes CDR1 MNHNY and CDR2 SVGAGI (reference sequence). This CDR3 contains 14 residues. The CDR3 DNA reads TGTGCCAGCAGTTACAGGTCGGGTCACCAGCCCCAGCATTTT. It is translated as CASSYRSGHQPQHF.

The DNA for the CDR3 is TGTGCCAGCAGTTACTCGAGATCGGCCAACTATGGCTACACCTTC. Protein: CASSYSRSANYGYTF. V and J are TRBV6-6 and TRBJ1-2; D not resolved. The V gene lost 0 bases and the J gene lost 2 bases, with 10 bases spanning the gap. The V gene's germline CDR1 is MNHNY and CDR2 SVGAGI (reference sequence). The CDR3 totals 15 residues.

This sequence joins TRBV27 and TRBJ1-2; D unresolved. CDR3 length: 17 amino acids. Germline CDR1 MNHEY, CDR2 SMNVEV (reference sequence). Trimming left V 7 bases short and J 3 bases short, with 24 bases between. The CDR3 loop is CASTKFRDPDQHYGYTF. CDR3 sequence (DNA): TGTGCCAGCACCAAATTTAGAGACCCTGATCAGCACTATGGCTACACCTTC.

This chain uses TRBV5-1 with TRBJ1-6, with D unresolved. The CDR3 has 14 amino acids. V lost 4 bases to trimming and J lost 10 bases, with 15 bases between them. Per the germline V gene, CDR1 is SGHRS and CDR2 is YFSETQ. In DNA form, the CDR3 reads TGCGCCAGCAGCACGAAAAGCGGCGGGTCACCCCTCCACTTT. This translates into CASSTKSGGSPLHF.

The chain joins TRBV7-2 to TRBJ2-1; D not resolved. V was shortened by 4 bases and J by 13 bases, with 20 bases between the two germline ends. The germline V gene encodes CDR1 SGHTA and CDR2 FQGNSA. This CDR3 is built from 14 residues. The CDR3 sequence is CASSSNTPVLEQFF. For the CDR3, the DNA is TGTGCCAGCAGCTCCAACACACCTGTTTTGGAACAGTTCTTC.

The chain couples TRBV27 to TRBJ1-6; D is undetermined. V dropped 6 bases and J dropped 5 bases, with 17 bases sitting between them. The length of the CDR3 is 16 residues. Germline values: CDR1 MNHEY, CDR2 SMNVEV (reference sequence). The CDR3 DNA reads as TGTGCCAGCAGATCCCCGCCCCGTGGGGATAATTCACCCCTCCACTTT. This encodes CASRSPPRGDNSPLHF.

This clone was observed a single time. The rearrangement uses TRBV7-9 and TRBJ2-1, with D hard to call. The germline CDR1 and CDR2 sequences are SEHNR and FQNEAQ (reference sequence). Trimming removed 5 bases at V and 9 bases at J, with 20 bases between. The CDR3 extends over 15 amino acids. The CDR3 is CASSPLLTTAGEQFF. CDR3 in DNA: TGTGCCAGCAGCCCCCTACTTACAACCGCTGGTGAGCAGTTCTTC.

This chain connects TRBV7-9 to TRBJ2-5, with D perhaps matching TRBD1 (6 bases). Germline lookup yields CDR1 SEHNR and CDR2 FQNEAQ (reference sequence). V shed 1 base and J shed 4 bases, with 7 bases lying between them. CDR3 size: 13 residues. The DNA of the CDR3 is TGTGCCAGCAGCTTAGGCAGGGGAGAGACCCAGTACTTC. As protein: CASSLGRGETQYF.

CDR3 amino acids: CASSVEGYQPQHF. For the CDR3, the DNA is TGTGCCAGCAGCGTAGAGGGGTATCAGCCCCAGCATTTT. The genes are TRBV9 and TRBJ1-5; D might be TRBD1 (5 bases). The CDR3 runs 13 residues. The germline gives CDR1 SGDLS, CDR2 YYNGEE. The ends were cut back, 0 bases at V and 5 bases at J, with 6 bases in the middle.

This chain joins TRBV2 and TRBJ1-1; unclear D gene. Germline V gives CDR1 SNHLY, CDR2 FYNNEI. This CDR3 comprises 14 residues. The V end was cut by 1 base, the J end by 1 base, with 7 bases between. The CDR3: CASSEGLKNTEAFF. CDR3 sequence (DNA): TGTGCCAGCAGTGAAGGTCTAAAGAACACTGAAGCTTTCTTT.

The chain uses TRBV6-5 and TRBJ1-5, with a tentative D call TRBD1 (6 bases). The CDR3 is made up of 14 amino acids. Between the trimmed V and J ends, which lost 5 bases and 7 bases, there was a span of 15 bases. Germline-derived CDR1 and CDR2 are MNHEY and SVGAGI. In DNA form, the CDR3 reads TGTGCCAGCAGTCCCCGTGGGGGGCGGCAGCCCCAGCATTTT. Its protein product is CASSPRGGRQPQHF.

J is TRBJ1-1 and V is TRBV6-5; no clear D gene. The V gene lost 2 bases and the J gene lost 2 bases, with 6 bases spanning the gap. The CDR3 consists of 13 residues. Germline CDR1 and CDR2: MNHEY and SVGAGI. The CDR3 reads CASSYRGNTEAFF. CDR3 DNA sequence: TGTGCCAGCAGTTACCGGGGAAACACTGAAGCTTTCTTT.

The DNA for the CDR3 is TGTGCCTCCAGTGTCGGCGGAACCTACGAGCAGTACTTC. This codes for CASSVGGTYEQYF. The chain couples TRBV19 to TRBJ2-7; no reliable D call. V lost 11 bases and J 2 bases, leaving 16 bases between the germline ends. This CDR3 spans 13 amino acids. The germline V gene encodes CDR1 LNHDA and CDR2 SQIVND (reference sequence). Together with reference TRBV19 and TRBJ2-7, the CDR3 gives the full variable domain: DGGITQSPKYLFRKEGQNVTLSCEQNLNHDAMYWYRQDPGQGLRLIYYSQIVNDFQKGDIAEGYSVSREKKESFPLTVTSAQKNPTAFYLCASSVGGTYEQYFGPGTRLTVT.

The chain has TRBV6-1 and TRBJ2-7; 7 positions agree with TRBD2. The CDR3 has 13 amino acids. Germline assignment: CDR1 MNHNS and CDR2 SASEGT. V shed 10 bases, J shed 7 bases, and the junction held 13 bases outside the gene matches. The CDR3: CATRWEGKDEQYF. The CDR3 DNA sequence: TGTGCCACCCGTTGGGAGGGAAAGGATGAGCAGTACTTC.

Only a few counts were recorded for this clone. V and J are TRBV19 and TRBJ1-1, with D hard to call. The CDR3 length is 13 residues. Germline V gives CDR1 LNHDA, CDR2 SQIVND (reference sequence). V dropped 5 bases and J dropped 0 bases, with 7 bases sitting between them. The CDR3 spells CASSLSMNTEAFF. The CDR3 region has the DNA TGTGCCAGTAGTTTAAGCATGAACACTGAAGCTTTCTTT.

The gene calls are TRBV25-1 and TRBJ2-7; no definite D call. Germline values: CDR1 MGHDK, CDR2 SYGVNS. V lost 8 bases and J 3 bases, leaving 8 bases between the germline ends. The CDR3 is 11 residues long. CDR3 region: CASRRGYEQYF. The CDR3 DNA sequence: TGTGCCAGCCGAAGAGGCTACGAGCAGTACTTC.

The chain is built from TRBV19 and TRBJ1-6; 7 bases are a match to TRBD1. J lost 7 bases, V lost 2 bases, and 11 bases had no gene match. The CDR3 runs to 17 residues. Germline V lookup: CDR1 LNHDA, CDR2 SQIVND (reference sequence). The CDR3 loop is CASSIQFGTASNSPLHF. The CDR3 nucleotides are TGTGCCAGTAGTATACAGTTTGGGACAGCCTCAAATTCACCCCTCCACTTT.

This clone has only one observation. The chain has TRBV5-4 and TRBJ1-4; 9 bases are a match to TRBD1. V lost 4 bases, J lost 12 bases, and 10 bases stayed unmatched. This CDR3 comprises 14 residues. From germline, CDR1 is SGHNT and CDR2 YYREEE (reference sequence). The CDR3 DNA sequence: TGTGCCAGCAGCACCCGGGACAGGGTCCCGGAACTGTTTTTT. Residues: CASSTRDRVPELFF. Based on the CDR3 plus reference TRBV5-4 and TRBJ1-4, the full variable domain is ETGVTQSPTHLIKTRGQQVTLRCSSQSGHNTVSWYQQALGQGPQFIFQYYREEENGRGNFPPRFSGLQFPNYSSELNVNALELDDSALYLCASSTRDRVPELFFGSGTQLSVL.

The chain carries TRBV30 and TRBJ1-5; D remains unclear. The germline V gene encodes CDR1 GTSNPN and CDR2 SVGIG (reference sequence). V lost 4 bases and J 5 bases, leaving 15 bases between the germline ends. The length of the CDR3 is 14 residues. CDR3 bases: TGTGCCTGGACGAACCCAGGCACCGATCAGCCCCAGCATTTT. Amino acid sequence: CAWTNPGTDQPQHF.